The entry that follows covers one TCR beta chain sequence. No antigen is known for it. The entry originates in a study of immune evolution from preneoplasia to lung adenocarcinoma. Study-level results: Top clone frequencies peaked in normal lung, apparently declining through invasive adenocarcinoma.

The method was immunoSEQ multiplex PCR; TCRdb's version includes in-frame clones alone and lacks a portion of them. The top ten hold under 9% of the sample, which has about 3,600 clones, approximately 50% seen once. Two lung cancer pathologists independently confirmed each histologic diagnosis. Trimming removed 6 bases from V and 1 base from J; junction bases left unmatched: 7. Germline values: CDR1 MNHNS, CDR2 SASEGT. The CDR3 has 15 residues. The V call is TRBV6-1, the J call TRBJ2-7; 9 bases align to TRBD2. What was sequenced was FFPE normal lung tissue adjacent to the tumor. The sequence came from a person aged 50 to 59 with lung adenocarcinoma. This chain's CDR3 is CASSLSGRGSYEQYF. For the CDR3, the DNA is TGTGCCAGCAGCCTTAGCGGGAGAGGTTCCTACGAGCAGTACTTC.